The entry below describes one T cell receptor beta chain. Its target is unknown. The sample comes from a study of CD8+ T cells in alopecia areata. Once RNA had been extracted, it was reverse transcribed into cDNA to act as the sequencing template. This table comes from immunoSEQ multiplex PCR, and its TCRdb copy is limited to in-frame clones, with some not included. The sample carries under 200,000 clones, roughly 60% recorded once. Documented treatment: oral pan-JAK inhibitor, 5-10 mg twice daily. V was cut by 3 bases and J by 1 base, with 8 bases left in between. This CDR3 is 13 amino acids long. Per germline, CDR1 SQVTM and CDR2 ANQGSEA. General study points: Higher clonality than in normal scalp was seen in lesional scalp, especially alopecia totalis/universalis. Scalp clonality, together with expanded CD8+ clones among the top 100, fell significantly with tofacitinib.

The sample was CD4+ T cells sorted from blood, taken at week 24, from a patient treated with tofacitinib. The clonotype originates from a human donor with alopecia areata. This rearrangement joins TRBV29-1 to TRBJ2-3; D is uncertain. Written as DNA, the CDR3 is TGCAGCGTTGATGCGGCCCGCACAGATACGCAGTATTTT. Residues: CSVDAARTDTQYF.